The rows below give T cell receptor beta chains drawn from one sample of a study of vaccination and CD4 T cells after COVID-19. No antigen has been identified for these receptors. Using its own MiXCR run on the PCR reads, TCRdb lists one record per CDR3 protein. This table has over 8,500 distinct CDR3 sequences, approximately 57% appearing once. What was sequenced was CD4+ T cells from blood, cultured in vitro. These receptors all stem from a human donor in good health. The CDR3 runs from the conserved cysteine through the conserved F or W. The order of the fields is D gene, J gene, clone size, V gene, CDR3 protein, CDR3 DNA. D genes are given only for firm matches. Size values are once, few and many counts, or a class for expanded clones, and some rows have none.

TRBD2,TRBJ2-7,-,TRBV30,CAWNGLAGGEQYF,TGTGCCTGGAATGGACTAGCGGGAGGCGAGCAGTACTTC
-,TRBJ1-2,-,TRBV28,CASSDRTSGYTF,TGTGCCAGCAGTGACCGGACTTCTGGCTACACCTTC
-,TRBJ1-2,-,TRBV27,CASSGTKRYGYTF,TGTGCTAGCAGTGGGACAAAACGCTATGGCTACACCTTC
TRBD1,TRBJ2-2,-,TRBV6-1,CASTPGTANTGELFF,TGTGCCAGCACTCCCGGGACAGCGAACACCGGGGAGCTGTTTTTT
-,TRBJ2-7,-,TRBV28,CASSLVGGSSYEQYF,TGTGCCAGCAGTTTGGTTGGTGGTAGCTCCTACGAGCAGTACTTC
-,TRBJ2-5,-,TRBV20-1,CSARSITGNQETQYF,TGCAGTGCTAGATCTATTACCGGGAACCAAGAGACCCAGTACTTC
-,TRBJ1-2,-,TRBV6-5,CASSYWGPGYGYTF,TGTGCCAGCAGTTACTGGGGCCCTGGCTATGGCTACACCTTC
-,TRBJ1-2,-,TRBV6-1,CASSEALSGGYGYTF,TGTGCCAGCAGTGAAGCCTTATCCGGGGGATATGGCTACACCTTC
-,TRBJ1-1,few,TRBV27,CASNFGPLLVTEAFF,TGTGCCAGCAACTTCGGACCACTCCTGGTCACTGAAGCTTTCTTT
-,TRBJ1-2,-,TRBV6-2/TRBV6-3,CASREGSYGYTF,TGTGCCTCACGGGAGGGGAGCTATGGCTACACCTTC
TRBD1,TRBJ1-3,once,TRBV24-1,CATSDSRDSVGNTIYF,TGTGCCACCAGTGACAGCCGGGACAGCGTGGGAAACACCATATATTTT
TRBD1,TRBJ1-2,few,TRBV19,CASSDRGPGYTF,TGTGCCTCCTCGGACAGGGGGCCTGGCTACACCTTC
TRBD2,TRBJ2-7,-,TRBV29-1,CSATAGTSSYEQYF,TGCAGCGCCACCGCCGGGACTAGCTCCTACGAGCAGTACTTC
TRBD1,TRBJ2-1,-,TRBV27,CASSLSWTGGNPSYNEQFF,TGTGCCAGCAGTCTATCGTGGACAGGGGGCAACCCCTCCTACAATGAGCAGTTCTTC
TRBD1,TRBJ1-4,-,TRBV7-2,CASSPGQGGEKLFF,TGTGCCAGCAGCCCCGGACAGGGTGGTGAAAAACTGTTTTTT
-,TRBJ1-5,few,TRBV19,CASSILTGDNQPQHF,TGTGCCAGTAGTATTTTGACGGGAGACAATCAGCCCCAGCATTTT
-,TRBJ2-5,-,TRBV11-2,CASSLGMRGEETQYF,TGTGCCAGCAGCTTAGGAATGAGAGGAGAAGAGACCCAGTACTTC
TRBD1,TRBJ1-5,-,TRBV5-8,CASSPRTGFNNQPQHF,TGTGCCAGCAGCCCCCGGACAGGGTTTAACAATCAGCCCCAGCATTTT
TRBD1,TRBJ1-2,-,TRBV19,CASRRQQGSGYTF,TGTGCCAGTAGACGCCAACAGGGGTCTGGCTACACCTTC
TRBD2,TRBJ2-3,-,TRBV7-9,CASSLLAGITDTQYF,TGTGCCAGCAGCTTACTAGCGGGGATCACAGATACGCAGTATTTT
TRBD1,TRBJ1-5,-,TRBV6-1,CASGQTIAQPQHF,TGTGCCTCGGGACAGACCATAGCTCAGCCCCAGCATTTT
TRBD1,TRBJ1-5,-,TRBV10-3,CATTSGQGNHQPQHF,TGTGCCACCACCTCTGGACAGGGGAATCACCAGCCCCAGCATTTT
-,TRBJ1-1,-,TRBV10-1,CASSESVTGGEAFF,TGCGCCAGCAGTGAGTCGGTTACTGGGGGTGAAGCTTTCTTT
TRBD2,TRBJ2-7,-,TRBV20-1,CSARRLAGESYEQYF,TGCAGTGCTAGACGACTAGCGGGAGAGTCCTACGAGCAGTACTTC
TRBD1,TRBJ2-7,-,TRBV27,CASRRGQGALYEQYF,TGTGCCAGCAGGCGGGGACAGGGGGCTCTCTACGAGCAGTACTTC
-,TRBJ2-7,few,TRBV7-6,CASSPHVNEQYF,TGTGCCAGCAGCCCCCATGTTAACGAGCAGTACTTC
-,TRBJ1-2,-,TRBV20-1,CSARFPRPQPRGYTF,TGCAGTGCTAGATTCCCCCGGCCGCAACCTAGGGGCTACACCTTC
TRBD2,TRBJ2-2,once,TRBV27,CASSTPTRGGWAPGELFF,TGTGCCAGCAGTACCCCCACACGGGGGGGGTGGGCTCCCGGGGAGCTGTTTTTT
TRBD1,TRBJ1-2,-,TRBV2,CASNRQGYGEGYTF,TGTGCCAGCAATCGACAGGGGTATGGGGAGGGCTACACCTTC
-,TRBJ2-1,few,TRBV6-2/TRBV6-3,CASTPLWHNEQFF,TGTGCCAGCACCCCTTTGTGGCACAATGAGCAGTTCTTC
TRBD1,TRBJ2-2,-,TRBV28,CASGRTGEYTGELFF,TGTGCCAGCGGCAGGACAGGGGAGTACACCGGGGAGCTGTTTTTT
-,TRBJ1-2,-,TRBV5-1,CASSSLGQGVSGDGYTF,TGCGCCAGCAGCTCACTGGGGCAGGGCGTTAGTGGGGATGGCTACACCTTC
-,TRBJ1-1,once,TRBV6-5,CASSYSIINTEAFF,TGTGCCAGCAGTTACTCGATAATTAACACTGAAGCTTTCTTT
-,TRBJ2-1,-,TRBV20-1,CSAPNRARSYNEQFF,TGCAGTGCCCCAAACAGGGCACGCTCCTACAATGAGCAGTTCTTC
TRBD2,TRBJ2-5,once,TRBV2,CASSVGLAGETQYF,TGTGCCAGCAGTGTGGGACTAGCGGGCGAGACCCAGTACTTC
TRBD1,TRBJ1-2,-,TRBV10-3,CAIRLTRAGGVYGYTF,TGTGCCATCAGGCTTACCCGGGCAGGGGGCGTCTATGGCTACACCTTC
TRBD2,TRBJ2-7,-,TRBV6-1,CASTGGLAGAGPYEQYF,TGTGCCAGCACCGGCGGGCTAGCGGGGGCCGGCCCCTACGAGCAGTACTTC
-,TRBJ1-5,few,TRBV7-2,CASSLDRASQPQHF,TGTGCCAGCAGCTTAGACAGGGCCTCCCAGCCCCAGCATTTT
TRBD1,TRBJ1-2,few,TRBV7-9,CASSLSSGTGGFGGYTF,TGTGCCAGCAGCTTGTCCAGCGGGACAGGGGGATTTGGTGGCTACACCTTC
-,TRBJ2-2,-,TRBV20-1,CSVLDRSYTGELFF,TGCAGTGTCCTCGACAGGTCGTACACCGGGGAGCTGTTTTTT
-,TRBJ1-1,-,TRBV3-1,CASSQVAGVTEAFF,TGTGCCAGCAGCCAAGTGGCGGGTGTCACTGAAGCTTTCTTT
TRBD1,TRBJ2-7,-,TRBV12-3/TRBV12-4,CASSQTERQGGEQYF,TGTGCCAGCAGCCAAACCGAGAGACAGGGCGGTGAGCAGTACTTC
TRBD2,TRBJ2-7,-,TRBV11-2,CASSTGTSGGAYEQYF,TGTGCCAGCAGCACAGGGACTAGCGGGGGGGCCTACGAGCAGTACTTC
TRBD1,TRBJ2-5,once,TRBV7-2,CASSQPGTGEETQYF,TGTGCCAGCAGCCAACCAGGGACAGGGGAAGAGACCCAGTACTTC
-,TRBJ1-2,-,TRBV27,CASSFLHRDYNYGYTF,TGTGCCAGCAGTTTCCTACACCGGGATTATAACTATGGCTACACCTTC
-,TRBJ1-2,-,TRBV20-1,CSADPRRGGYTF,TGCAGTGCTGACCCCAGACGAGGGGGCTACACCTTC
-,TRBJ1-5,few,TRBV7-2,CASSLFKGGNQPQHF,TGTGCCAGCAGCTTATTTAAGGGTGGAAATCAGCCCCAGCATTTT
TRBD2,TRBJ2-2,-,TRBV20-1,CSATPGTSVAGELFF,TGCAGTGCTACTCCCGGGACTAGCGTGGCCGGGGAGCTGTTTTTT
TRBD2,TRBJ2-2,few,TRBV6-1,CASSLSLRGGPGTGELFF,TGTGCCAGCAGTCTCTCTCTGCGGGGGGGCCCGGGGACCGGGGAGCTGTTTTTT
TRBD2,TRBJ2-7,-,TRBV7-2,CASSPHSGRAFNEQYF,TGTGCCAGCAGCCCCCATAGCGGGAGGGCCTTCAACGAGCAGTACTTC
-,TRBJ2-5,-,TRBV21-1,CASSKARTGRKETQYF,TGTGCCAGCAGCAAAGCGCGTACAGGGAGGAAGGAGACCCAGTACTTC
-,TRBJ1-1,-,TRBV19,CASRVGHLNTEAFF,TGTGCCAGTAGGGTAGGGCATTTGAACACTGAAGCTTTCTTT
-,TRBJ2-3,few,TRBV20-1,CSARDRIHIAQDTQYF,TGCAGTGCTAGAGATCGAATTCATATCGCGCAAGATACGCAGTATTTT
-,TRBJ1-6,-,TRBV5-1,CASSPTVQGVNSPLHF,TGCGCCAGCAGCCCTACCGTCCAGGGCGTGAATTCACCCCTCCACTTT
-,TRBJ2-2,-,TRBV19,CASSTSSANTGELFF,TGTGCCAGTAGTACGTCCAGCGCGAACACCGGGGAGCTGTTTTTT